This TCR beta chain was captured in a study of post-analysis software for immune sequencing data. The overall study: Relapsing-remitting, secondary progressive and progressive-relapsing forms made up the multiple sclerosis disease courses. Study-wide points: Among multiple sclerosis patients, normalized Chao1 diversity was significantly below that of controls. F measure grouped same-batch samples tightly together. Patients used several TRBV segments, including TRBV5-6, TRBV5-1 and TRBV20-1, more often than controls.

Comments on this clonotype: The antigen is undetermined.

Per the germline V gene, CDR1 is DFQATT and CDR2 is SNEGSKA (reference sequence). This CDR3 is built from 14 residues. V was clipped by 3 bases and J by 3 bases; unmatched bases: 6. Included in the TCR beta cDNA libraries were unique molecular identifiers. Between roughly 1 and 10 million T cells gave rise to roughly 0.5 million cDNA molecules. TCRdb re-called the PCR reads through MiXCR, storing one row per CDR3 protein. The sample yields about 500,000 distinct CDR3 sequences, approximately 46% seen once. This TCR came from a girl between 10 and 17 years old with multiple sclerosis. Sequenced input: blood. The chain employs TRBV20-1 and TRBJ2-3; 7 nucleotides agree with TRBD2. The CDR3 nucleotides read TGCAGTGCTAGTTTGCCTAGCGGAACAGATACGCAGTATTTT. This codes for CSASLPSGTDTQYF.